This T cell receptor beta chain originates from a study of control samples from healthy donors and cancer patients. V was pared by 6 bases and J by 7 bases, with 18 bases between. The germline V gene has CDR1 MNHEY and CDR2 SMNVEV (reference sequence). This CDR3 contains 14 residues. The protocol was immunoSEQ multiplex PCR, while the TCRdb copy is restricted to in-frame clones and leaves out a portion. The sample has around 170,000 clones, roughly 88% seen once. The clonotype comes from a woman in her twenties or thirties in good health. Specimen: blood. V and J are TRBV27 and TRBJ1-2; tentatively, D is TRBD1 (5 bases). The DNA for the CDR3 is TGTGCCAGCAGCCCAATTATGAATGGGGCTGGCTACACCTTC. Amino acid sequence: CASSPIMNGAGYTF.